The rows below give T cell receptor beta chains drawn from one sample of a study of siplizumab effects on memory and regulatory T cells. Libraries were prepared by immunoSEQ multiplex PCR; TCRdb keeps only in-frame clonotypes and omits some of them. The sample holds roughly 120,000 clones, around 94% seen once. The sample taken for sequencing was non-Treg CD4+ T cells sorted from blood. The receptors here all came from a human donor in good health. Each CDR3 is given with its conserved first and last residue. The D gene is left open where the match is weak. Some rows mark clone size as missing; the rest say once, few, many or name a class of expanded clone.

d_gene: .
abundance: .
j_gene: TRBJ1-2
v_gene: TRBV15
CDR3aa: CATSNLQGAVNGYTF
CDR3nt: TGTGCCACCAGCAACCTCCAGGGAGCGGTAAATGGCTACACCTTC

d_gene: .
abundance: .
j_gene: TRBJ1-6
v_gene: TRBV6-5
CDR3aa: CASSPGRRSPLHF
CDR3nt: TGTGCCAGCAGTCCCGGGCGCCGATCACCCCTCCACTTT

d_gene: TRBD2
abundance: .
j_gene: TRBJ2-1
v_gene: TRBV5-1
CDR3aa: CASSLAGATYNEQFF
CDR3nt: TGCGCCAGCAGCTTAGCGGGGGCCACCTACAATGAGCAGTTCTTC

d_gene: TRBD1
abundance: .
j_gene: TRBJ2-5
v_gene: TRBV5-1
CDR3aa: CASSLTGQGFEETQYF
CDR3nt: TGCGCCAGCAGCTTGACGGGACAGGGTTTCGAAGAGACCCAGTACTTC

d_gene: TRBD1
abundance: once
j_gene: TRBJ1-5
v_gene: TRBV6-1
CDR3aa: CAARPTGAFNQPQHF
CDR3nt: TGTGCCGCCCGCCCCACAGGGGCCTTCAATCAGCCCCAGCATTTT

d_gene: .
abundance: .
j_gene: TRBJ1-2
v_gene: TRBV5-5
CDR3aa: CASSLEGTYGYTF
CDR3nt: TGTGCCAGCAGCTTGGAGGGAACCTATGGCTACACCTTC

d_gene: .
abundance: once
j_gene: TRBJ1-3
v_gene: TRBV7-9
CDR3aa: CAILSYGYSGNTIYF
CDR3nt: TGTGCCATCCTCAGTTACGGGTATTCTGGAAACACCATATATTTT

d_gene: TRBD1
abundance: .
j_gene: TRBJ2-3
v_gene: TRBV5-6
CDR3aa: CASSFSRTGASTDTQYF
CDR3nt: TGTGCCAGCAGCTTTTCCCGGACAGGGGCGAGCACAGATACGCAGTATTTT

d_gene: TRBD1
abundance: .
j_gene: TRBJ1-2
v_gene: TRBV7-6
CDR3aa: CASSSGTGVGYTF
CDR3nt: TGTGCCAGCAGTTCCGGGACAGGGGTCGGCTACACCTTC

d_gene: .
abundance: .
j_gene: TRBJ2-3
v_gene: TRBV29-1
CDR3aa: CSVNALRPGLTDTQYF
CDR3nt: TGCAGCGTCAATGCTCTCCGACCGGGGCTCACAGATACGCAGTATTTT

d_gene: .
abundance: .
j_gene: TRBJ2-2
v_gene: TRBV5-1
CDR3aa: CASSLMGGPGELFF
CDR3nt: TGCGCCAGCAGCTTAATGGGGGGCCCCGGGGAGCTGTTTTTT

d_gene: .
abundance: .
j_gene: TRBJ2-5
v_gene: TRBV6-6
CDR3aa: CASSQETQYF
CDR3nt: TGTGCCAGCAGTCAAGAGACCCAGTACTTC

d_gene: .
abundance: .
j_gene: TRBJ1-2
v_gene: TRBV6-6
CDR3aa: CASSLSGGNYGYTF
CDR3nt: TGTGCCAGCAGCCTATCGGGGGGGAACTATGGCTACACCTTC

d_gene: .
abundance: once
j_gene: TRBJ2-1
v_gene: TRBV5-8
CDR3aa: CASSLIGGNEQFF
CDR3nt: TGTGCCAGCAGCCTCATTGGGGGGAATGAGCAGTTCTTC

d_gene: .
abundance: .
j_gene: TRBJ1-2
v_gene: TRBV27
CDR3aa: CASRFGGTGGYTF
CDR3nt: TGTGCCAGCCGCTTTGGGGGGACGGGAGGCTACACCTTC

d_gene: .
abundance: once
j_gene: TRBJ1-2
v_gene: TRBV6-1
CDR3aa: CASTLERSENYGYTF
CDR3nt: TGTGCCAGCACTCTCGAAAGGTCGGAGAACTATGGCTACACCTTC

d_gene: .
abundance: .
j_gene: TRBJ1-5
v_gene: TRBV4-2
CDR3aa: CASSQVRGGDPSWSNQPQHF
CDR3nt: TGTGCCAGCAGCCAAGTCAGGGGAGGTGATCCCTCGTGGTCAAATCAGCCCCAGCATTTT

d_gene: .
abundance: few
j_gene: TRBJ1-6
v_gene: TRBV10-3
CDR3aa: CAISGAGTAERALHF
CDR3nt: TGTGCCATCAGTGGGGCCGGGACCGCGGAGAGGGCCCTCCACTTT

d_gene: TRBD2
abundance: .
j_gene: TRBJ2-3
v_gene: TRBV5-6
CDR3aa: CASSRTSGLTDTQYF
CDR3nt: TGTGCCAGCAGCCGGACTAGCGGGCTCACAGATACGCAGTATTTT

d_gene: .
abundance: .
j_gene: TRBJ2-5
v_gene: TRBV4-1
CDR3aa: CASALGLQETQYF
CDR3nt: TGCGCCAGCGCTCTAGGATTACAAGAGACCCAGTACTTC

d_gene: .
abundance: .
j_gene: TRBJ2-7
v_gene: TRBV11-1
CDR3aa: CASSFGESPYEQYF
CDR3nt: TGTGCCAGCAGCTTCGGGGAGAGCCCCTACGAGCAGTACTTC

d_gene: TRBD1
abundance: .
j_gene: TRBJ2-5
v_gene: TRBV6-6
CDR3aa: CAISDWTGEETQYF
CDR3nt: TGTGCCATCAGTGATTGGACAGGGGAAGAGACCCAGTACTTC

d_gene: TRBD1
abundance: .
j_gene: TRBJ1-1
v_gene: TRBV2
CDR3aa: CASSTRQGAYEAFF
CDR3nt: TGTGCCAGCAGTACCCGACAGGGGGCCTATGAAGCTTTCTTT

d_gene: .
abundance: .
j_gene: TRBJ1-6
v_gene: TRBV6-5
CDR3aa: CASSYSTGRDSPLHF
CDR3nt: TGTGCCAGCAGTTACAGCACGGGTAGGGATTCACCCCTCCACTTT

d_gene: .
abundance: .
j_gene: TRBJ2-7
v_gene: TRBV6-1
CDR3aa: CASRLGRAGPGEQYF
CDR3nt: TGTGCCAGCAGGCTAGGGAGAGCCGGTCCTGGCGAGCAGTACTTC

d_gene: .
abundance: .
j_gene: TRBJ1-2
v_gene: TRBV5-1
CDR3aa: CASSPERAAHYGYTF
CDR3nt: TGCGCCAGCAGCCCTGAACGGGCAGCGCACTATGGCTACACCTTC

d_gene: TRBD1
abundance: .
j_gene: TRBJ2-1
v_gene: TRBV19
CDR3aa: CASSTRDRGGNEQFF
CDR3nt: TGTGCCAGTAGTACCCGGGACAGGGGAGGAAATGAGCAGTTCTTC

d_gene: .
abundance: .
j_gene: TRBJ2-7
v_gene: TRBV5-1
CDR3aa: CASSLPSVYEQYF
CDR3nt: TGCGCCAGCAGCCTTCCTAGCGTTTACGAGCAGTACTTC

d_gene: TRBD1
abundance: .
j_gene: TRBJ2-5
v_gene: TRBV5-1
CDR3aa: CASSSLTGTGVGTQYF
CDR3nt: TGCGCCAGCAGCTCGCTGACCGGGACAGGGGTGGGGACCCAGTACTTC

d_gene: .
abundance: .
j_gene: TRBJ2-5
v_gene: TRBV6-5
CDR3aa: CASSYSKGETQYF
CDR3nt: TGTGCCAGCAGTTACTCGAAAGGAGAGACCCAGTACTTC

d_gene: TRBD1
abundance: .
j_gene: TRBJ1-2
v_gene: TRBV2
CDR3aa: CASSEGQGQVGGYTF
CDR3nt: TGTGCCAGCAGTGAAGGTCAGGGACAGGTTGGCGGCTACACCTTC

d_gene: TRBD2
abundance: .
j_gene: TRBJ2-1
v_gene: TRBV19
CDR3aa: CASSDSGREWNEQFF
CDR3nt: TGTGCCAGTAGTGATAGCGGGAGAGAATGGAATGAGCAGTTCTTC

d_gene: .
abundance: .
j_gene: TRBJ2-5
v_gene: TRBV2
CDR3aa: CASRREGAVIETQYF
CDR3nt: TGTGCCAGCAGGAGGGAGGGGGCGGTCATTGAGACCCAGTACTTC

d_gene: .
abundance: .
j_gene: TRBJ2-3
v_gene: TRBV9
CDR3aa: CASSVVPGADTQYF
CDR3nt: TGTGCCAGCAGCGTAGTGCCGGGGGCGGATACGCAGTATTTT

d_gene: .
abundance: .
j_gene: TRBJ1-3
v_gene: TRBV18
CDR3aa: CASSPFDQSSGNTIYF
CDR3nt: TGTGCCAGCTCACCATTTGACCAATCTTCTGGAAACACCATATATTTT

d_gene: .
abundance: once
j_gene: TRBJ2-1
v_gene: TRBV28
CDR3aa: CASSLVQTRGNEQFF
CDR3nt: TGTGCCAGCAGTTTGGTTCAGACCCGAGGGAATGAGCAGTTCTTC

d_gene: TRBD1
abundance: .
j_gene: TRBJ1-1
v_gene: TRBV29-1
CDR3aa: CSAAQGADTEAFF
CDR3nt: TGCAGCGCAGCCCAGGGGGCGGACACTGAAGCTTTCTTT

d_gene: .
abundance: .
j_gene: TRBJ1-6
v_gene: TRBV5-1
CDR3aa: CASSLGPVVLSPLHF
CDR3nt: TGCGCCAGCAGCTTGGGGCCAGTGGTTCTCTCACCCCTCCACTTT

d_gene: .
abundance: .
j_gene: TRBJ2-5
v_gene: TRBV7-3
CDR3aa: CASSLSAGGETQYF
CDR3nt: TGTGCCAGCAGCTTAAGTGCAGGGGGGGAGACCCAGTACTTC

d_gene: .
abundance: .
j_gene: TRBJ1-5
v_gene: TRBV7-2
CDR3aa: CASSFELNQPQHF
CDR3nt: TGTGCCAGCAGCTTTGAGCTGAATCAGCCCCAGCATTTT

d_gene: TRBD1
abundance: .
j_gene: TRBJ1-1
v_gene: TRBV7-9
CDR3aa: CAGRTGVDEAFF
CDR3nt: TGTGCCGGGCGGACAGGGGTTGATGAAGCTTTCTTT

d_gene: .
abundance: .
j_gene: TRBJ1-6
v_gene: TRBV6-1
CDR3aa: CASSEWAGPGGSPLHF
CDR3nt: TGTGCCAGCAGTGAATGGGCAGGGCCGGGGGGTTCACCCCTCCACTTT

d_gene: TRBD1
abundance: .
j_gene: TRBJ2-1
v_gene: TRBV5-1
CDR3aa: CASSPPAGGYNEQFF
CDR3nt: TGTGCCAGCAGCCCCCCGGCAGGGGGCTACAATGAGCAGTTCTTC

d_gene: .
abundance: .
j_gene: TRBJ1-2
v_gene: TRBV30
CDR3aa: CAWSFTGRPYGYTF
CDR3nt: TGTGCCTGGAGTTTTACAGGGAGGCCGTATGGCTACACCTTC

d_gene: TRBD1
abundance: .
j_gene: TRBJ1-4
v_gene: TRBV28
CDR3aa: CASSHTGVTNEKLFF
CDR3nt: TGTGCCAGCAGTCACACAGGGGTCACTAATGAAAAACTGTTTTTT

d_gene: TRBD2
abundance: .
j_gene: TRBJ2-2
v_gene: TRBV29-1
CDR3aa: CSARTSGVFRNTGELFF
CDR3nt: TGCAGCGCACGGACTAGCGGGGTTTTTCGGAACACCGGGGAGCTGTTTTTT

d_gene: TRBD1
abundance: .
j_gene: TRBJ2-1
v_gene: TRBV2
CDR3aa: CASRTGTGRNFF
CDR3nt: TGTGCCAGCAGGACAGGGACAGGGCGGAATTTCTTC

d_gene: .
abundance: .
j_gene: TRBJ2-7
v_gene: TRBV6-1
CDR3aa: CATTLNSYEQYF
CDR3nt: TGTGCCACCACGTTAAACTCCTACGAGCAGTACTTC

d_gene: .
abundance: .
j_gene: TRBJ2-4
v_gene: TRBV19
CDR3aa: CASSIDQRPLQYF
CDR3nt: TGTGCCAGTAGTATAGATCAACGGCCCCTTCAGTACTTC

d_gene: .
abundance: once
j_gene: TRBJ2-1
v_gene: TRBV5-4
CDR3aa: CASSLQGAGLNEQFF
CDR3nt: TGTGCCAGCAGCTTGCAGGGAGCCGGGCTCAATGAGCAGTTCTTC

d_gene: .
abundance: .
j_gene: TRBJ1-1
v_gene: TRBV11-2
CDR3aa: CASSPRGARDTEAFF
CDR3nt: TGTGCCAGCAGCCCCCGAGGGGCGCGGGACACTGAAGCTTTCTTT

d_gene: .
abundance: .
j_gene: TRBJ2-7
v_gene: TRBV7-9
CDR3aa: CASSLDLPSYEQYF
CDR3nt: TGTGCCAGCAGCTTAGATCTTCCGTCCTACGAGCAGTACTTC

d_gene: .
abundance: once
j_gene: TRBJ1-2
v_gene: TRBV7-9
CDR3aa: CASSSERIQLYGYTF
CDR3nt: TGTGCCAGCAGCTCAGAAAGGATACAGCTATATGGCTACACCTTC